This entry lists 30 T cell receptor beta chains sequenced from one sample in a study of blood T cell repertoires in COVID-19. Measured with immunoSEQ multiplex PCR; TCRdb has only the in-frame clones, and not every one. The table records under 250,000 clones, about 89% of them present only once. Sequencing was performed on peripheral blood. These receptor sequences come from a woman aged 60 to 75 who had recovered from COVID-19.

CDR3 protein: CASSQDLAGQTQYF. The CDR3 DNA reads as TGTGCCAGCAGCCAAGATCTGGCAGGTCAGACGCAGTATTTT. This chain joins TRBV4-2 and TRBJ2-3, with D unclear. Germline assignment: CDR1 LGHNA and CDR2 YNFKEQ. The CDR3 totals 14 residues. Between the trimmed V and J ends, which lost 0 bases and 9 bases, there was a span of 13 bases.

The chain uses TRBV2 and TRBJ1-2, with a possible D match to TRBD1 (5 bases). CDR1 is SNHLY and CDR2 is FYNNEI in the germline V gene. Trimming shortened V by 1 base and J by 7 bases, and 10 bases separated the two germline ends. There are 13 residues in the CDR3. The CDR3, as DNA: TGTGCCAGCAGTGAAGTCAGGGCCGGTGGCTACACCTTC. It yields the protein CASSEVRAGGYTF.

This clone was recorded only once. V usage is TRBV4-1 and J usage is TRBJ2-3; 10 nucleotides align to TRBD1. V shed 4 bases, J shed 2 bases, and the junction held 6 bases outside the gene matches. CDR1 and CDR2 from the germline V gene are MGHRA and YSYEKL. The CDR3 covers 16 residues. The CDR3 coding sequence is TGCGCCAGCAGCCTCGGGACAGGGGTAAACACAGATACGCAGTATTTT. It codes for CASSLGTGVNTDTQYF.

This clone was counted between two and nine times. The rearrangement links TRBV11-2 to TRBJ2-3; 10 nucleotides align to TRBD2. The CDR3 length is 17 residues. Germline trimming cut 0 bases from V and 2 bases from J; bases unmatched to any gene: 5. Germline V gives CDR1 SGHAT, CDR2 FQNNGV. Here the CDR3 DNA reads TGTGCCAGCAGCTTAGATCGAAGCGGGGGGGTCACAGATACGCAGTATTTT. Translating it yields CASSLDRSGGVTDTQYF.

This clone appeared once. The chain combines TRBV28 with TRBJ1-5, with TRBD1 matching 11 bases. V was clipped by 5 bases and J by 5 bases; unmatched bases: 8. The CDR3 loop spans 16 amino acids. CDR1 is MDHEN, CDR2 SYDVKM, per germline. The CDR3 reads CASSPLDRGRHQPQHF. The CDR3 DNA follows: TGTGCCAGCAGTCCCTTGGACAGGGGGCGTCATCAGCCCCAGCATTTT.

The chain uses TRBV2 and TRBJ1-5; D is uncertain. Germline V CDR1 and CDR2: SNHLY, FYNNEI. The CDR3 is 15 residues long. Deletions cut 6 bases from V and 5 bases from J, with 17 bases between. The CDR3 nucleotides are TGTGCCAGCAGGGACCTGGGCGGGGTGTATCAGCCCCAGCATTTT. Its protein is CASRDLGGVYQPQHF.

J is TRBJ1-5 and V is TRBV5-1, with D perhaps matching TRBD1 (5 bases). The CDR3 length is 16 residues. The V gene's germline CDR1 is SGHRS and CDR2 YFSETQ. V lost 5 bases and J lost 2, with 17 bases in between. The chain's CDR3 is CASSSGVLGGNQPQHF. Here the CDR3 DNA reads TGCGCCAGCAGTTCGGGGGTACTGGGTGGCAATCAGCCCCAGCATTTT.

This chain links TRBV10-1 with TRBJ1-6; 7 bases line up with TRBD1. This CDR3 region has 17 residues. V lost 2 bases to trimming and J lost 3 bases; unmatched junction nucleotides: 7. Per germline, CDR1 WNHNN and CDR2 SYGVQD (reference sequence). CDR3 sequence reads: CASSEEPGQSYNSPLHF. In nucleotides, the CDR3 is TGCGCCAGCAGTGAGGAACCGGGACAGAGCTATAATTCACCCCTCCACTTT.

The rearrangement uses TRBV4-2 and TRBJ2-1; no reliable D call. Germline-derived CDR1 and CDR2 are LGHNA and YNFKEQ. The length of the CDR3 is 14 residues. The V end was cut by 0 bases, the J end by 3 bases, with 6 bases between. The CDR3 protein is CASSQDTNYNEQFF. CDR3 sequence (DNA): TGTGCCAGCAGCCAAGACACAAACTACAATGAGCAGTTCTTC.

The chain links TRBV10-3 to TRBJ2-3, with D maybe TRBD2 (6 bases). The CDR3 totals 14 residues. The V gene's germline CDR1 is ENHRY and CDR2 SYGVKD. Deletions cut 4 bases from V and 2 bases from J, with 10 bases between. In nucleotides, the CDR3 is TGTGCCATCAGTGCTAGCGAGACCACAGATACGCAGTATTTT. This translates into CAISASETTDTQYF.

This chain connects TRBV7-6 to TRBJ2-2; 7 bases agree with TRBD1. Germline CDR1 reads SGHVS; CDR2 reads FNYEAQ. The CDR3 has 14 residues. After removal of 5 bases from V and 2 bases from J, the junction contained 2 bases not matched to a gene. In DNA form, the CDR3 reads TGTGCCAGCAGCCCAGGGGGAAACACCGGGGAGCTGTTTTTT. Its translation: CASSPGGNTGELFF.

The rearrangement links TRBV7-3 to TRBJ2-1; possible D gene TRBD2, 5 bases. The V gene's germline CDR1 is SGHTA and CDR2 FQGTGA. Trimming removed 3 bases from V and 3 bases from J, with 12 bases in between. The CDR3 spans 15 residues. The CDR3 is CASSFTRADYNEQFF. CDR3 DNA: TGTGCCAGCAGCTTTACTAGAGCCGACTACAATGAGCAGTTCTTC.

The J gene is TRBJ2-7, the V gene TRBV6-4; no clear D gene. The ends were cut back, 1 base at V and 0 bases at J, with 16 bases in the middle. The CDR3 contains 17 residues. Germline V gene lookup returns CDR1 MRHNA and CDR2 SNTAGT. The CDR3 loop is CASSDYNSSSLSYEQYF. The CDR3 nucleotides are TGTGCCAGCAGTGACTATAACAGCTCATCACTCTCCTACGAGCAGTACTTC.

This clone was recorded once. The chain couples TRBV4-3 to TRBJ1-2, with 9 bases aligning to TRBD1. The CDR3 has 15 residues. The ends lost 0 bases at V and 2 bases at J; junction bases unmatched: 1. Germline V gene lookup returns CDR1 LGHNA and CDR2 YSLEER. CDR3 amino acids: CASSQEDRGNYGYTF. The CDR3 bases are TGCGCCAGCAGCCAAGAGGACAGGGGAAACTATGGCTACACCTTC.

The CDR3 DNA reads as TGCGCCAGCAGCCTAGCGGGTCGCAGTAATGAAAAACTGTTTTTT. It translates to CASSLAGRSNEKLFF. The chain carries TRBV4-3 and TRBJ1-4, with no clear D. Germline loops: CDR1 LGHNA, CDR2 YSLEER. The CDR3 loop spans 15 amino acids. The V end was cut by 4 bases, the J end by 4 bases, with 13 bases between.

This clone has only a few counts. The V call is TRBV24-1, the J call TRBJ2-7; maybe TRBD2 (5 bases). The CDR3 consists of 15 residues. Germline CDR1 KGHDR, CDR2 SFDVKD. Between the trimmed V and J ends, which lost 6 bases and 2 bases, there was a span of 16 bases. CDR3 nucleotide sequence: TGTGCCACCAGTCCCCTCGGACTGAGTCCCTACGAGCAGTACTTC. It translates to CATSPLGLSPYEQYF.

The chain employs TRBV9 and TRBJ2-7, with 10 nucleotides matching TRBD1. V dropped 4 bases and J dropped 0; count of bases not matched to a gene: 10. CDR1 and CDR2 (germline): SGDLS, YYNGEE. This CDR3 region has 17 residues. This chain's CDR3 is CASSPPPGQGRSYEQYF. DNA of the CDR3: TGTGCCAGCAGCCCCCCTCCGGGACAGGGGCGCTCCTACGAGCAGTACTTC.

The chain links TRBV11-1 to TRBJ2-5; 10 bases agree with TRBD2. CDR3 length: 14 residues. V shed 6 bases, J shed 9 bases, and the junction held 10 bases outside the gene matches. The germline gives CDR1 SGHAT, CDR2 FQDESV (reference sequence). The DNA of the CDR3 is TGTGCCAGCAGTTATCCGGGACTAGCGATGGCCCAGTACTTC. Translated, it gives CASSYPGLAMAQYF.

The chain joins TRBV6-6 to TRBJ2-7; D might be TRBD1 (6 bases). Trimming stripped 4 bases from V and 6 bases from J, with 13 bases between. The CDR3 has 13 residues. Germline CDR1 is MNHNY and CDR2 is SVGAGI (reference sequence). The CDR3 spells CASSSPQGSEQYF. CDR3 bases: TGTGCCAGCAGTTCCCCACAGGGATCCGAGCAGTACTTC.

The rearrangement links TRBV7-2 to TRBJ2-3; a possible D gene is TRBD2 (5 bases). This CDR3 has 15 residues. Germline V gene lookup returns CDR1 SGHTA and CDR2 FQGNSA. The V end was cut by 0 bases, the J end by 1 base, with 8 bases between. CDR3 sequence reads: CASSLAGIRTDTQYF. The CDR3 DNA reads TGTGCCAGCAGCTTAGCCGGGATTCGCACAGATACGCAGTATTTT.

CDR3 protein: CASSQVGGRLSYNEQFF. CDR3 nucleotide sequence: TGTGCCAGCAGTCAAGTGGGGGGGCGGTTGTCCTACAATGAGCAGTTCTTC. The chain couples TRBV9 to TRBJ2-1; a weak D match, TRBD2 (7 bases). The CDR3 spans 17 residues. Per the germline V gene, CDR1 is SGDLS and CDR2 is YYNGEE. Trimming stripped 5 bases from V and 1 base from J, with 19 bases between.

This clone was detected only once. The CDR3 nucleotides read TGCGCCAGCAGCCCGAGGGGGGGCGGTGGTCACCTCACACATAACAATGAGCAGTTCTTC. As protein: CASSPRGGGGHLTHNNEQFF. V gene TRBV5-1 combines with J gene TRBJ2-1; tentative D call: TRBD2 (7 bases). Trimming cost V 4 bases and J 5 bases, with 31 bases left between them. Germline-derived CDR1 and CDR2 are SGHRS and YFSETQ. CDR3 length equals 20 residues.

This chain joins TRBV6-5 and TRBJ2-7, with 7 bases matching TRBD2. This CDR3 is built from 13 residues. Germline trimming cut 8 bases from V and 1 base from J; bases unmatched to any gene: 5. The germline V gene has CDR1 MNHEY and CDR2 SVGAGI. This chain's CDR3 is CASGGLDSYEQYF. DNA of the CDR3: TGTGCCAGCGGAGGACTAGATTCCTACGAGCAGTACTTC.

CDR3 nucleotides: TGTGCCAGCTCACCACCTAGCGGGCTCTCCTACGAGCAGTACTTC. Protein sequence: CASSPPSGLSYEQYF. V and J are TRBV18 and TRBJ2-7; 7 bases map to TRBD2. The germline CDR1 and CDR2 sequences are KGHSH and LQKENI. After removal of 0 bases from V and 0 bases from J, the junction contained 2 bases not matched to a gene. The CDR3 sequence is 15 residues long.

The rearrangement links TRBV6-6 to TRBJ2-2; D is undetermined. Trimming stripped 0 bases from V and 6 bases from J, with 5 bases between. CDR1 is MNHNY, CDR2 SVGAGI, per germline (reference sequence). The CDR3 is made up of 13 amino acids. The CDR3 DNA reads as TGTGCCAGCAGTTACTCGGCTGCCGGGGAGCTGTTTTTT. Protein product: CASSYSAAGELFF.

The J gene is TRBJ2-5, the V gene TRBV2; TRBD1 aligns across 7 bases. The V and J ends lost 11 bases and 2 bases, in that order; junction bases with no gene match: 5. The CDR3 consists of 12 residues. Per germline, CDR1 SNHLY and CDR2 FYNNEI. CDR3 residues: CAGRDRQETQYF. The CDR3 coding sequence is TGTGCCGGCCGGGACAGACAAGAGACCCAGTACTTC.

V and J are TRBV25-1 and TRBJ1-2, with D uncertain. The length of the CDR3 is 14 residues. Germline V gene data show CDR1 as MGHDK and CDR2 as SYGVNS. V lost 0 bases and J 6 bases, leaving 11 bases between the germline ends. DNA for the CDR3: TGTGCCAGCAGTGAATACGGCGGGGTTCATGGCTACACCTTC. Translated, it gives CASSEYGGVHGYTF.

The chain recombines TRBV4-3 with TRBJ2-7; D ambiguous. V lost 1 base to trimming and J lost 4 bases, with 14 bases between them. The V gene's germline CDR1 is LGHNA and CDR2 YSLEER. CDR3 length equals 15 residues. The CDR3 loop reads CASSQVAVAFYEQYF. The DNA for the CDR3 is TGCGCCAGCAGCCAAGTGGCAGTAGCTTTTTACGAGCAGTACTTC.

CDR3 amino acids: CASAERNSYSNQPQHF. The CDR3, as DNA: TGTGCCAGCGCAGAGCGGAATTCCTATAGCAATCAGCCCCAGCATTTT. V and J are TRBV9 and TRBJ1-5, with D unclear. The V end was cut by 7 bases, the J end by 0 bases, with 17 bases between. Germline loops: CDR1 SGDLS, CDR2 YYNGEE. This CDR3 is 16 amino acids long.

The rearrangement joins TRBV5-8 to TRBJ2-3; possible D gene TRBD2, 5 bases. Looked up from germline, CDR1 is SGHTS and CDR2 is YDEGEE. CDR3 length equals 12 residues. Trimming cost V 2 bases and J 8 bases, with 9 bases left between them. CDR3 residues: CASSFPRGTQYF. CDR3 DNA sequence: TGTGCCAGCAGCTTCCCCCGGGGTACGCAGTATTTT.